This entry features one T cell receptor beta chain sequence. Its cognate antigen is unknown. TCRdb used MiXCR to reprocess the RACE reads, holding one entry per CDR3 protein. The sample records fewer than 85,000 distinct CDR3 sequences, approximately 8.6% being singletons. This entry comes from a study of human T cells and chemical hapten exposure. Background on the study: There were per-sample TCR yield variations, arising mainly from small pooled library volume differences.

Time point here: healthy volunteer bleed at 6 weeks. Blood, whole and unfractionated, served as the source for total RNA extraction. V was clipped by 7 bases and J by 6 bases; unmatched bases: 19. Germline V lookup: CDR1 MDHEN, CDR2 SYDVKM. The CDR3 is 17 amino acids. The study, taken as a whole, reports: Sensitizing with DPC caused no change in TCRs above 1 in 1000 frequency.

Material: whole blood. The chain employs TRBV28 and TRBJ1-2; 8 nucleotides match TRBD1. The sequence derives from a female donor in good health. Some clones in this sample may be carry-over from other donors' samples. The CDR3 spells CASIGYRLIQGGDGYTF. Written as DNA, the CDR3 is TGTGCCAGCATCGGCTACCGCCTAATACAGGGGGGGGATGGCTACACCTTC.